The clone carrying this T cell receptor (beta chain) was counted only a few times. Data came from immunoSEQ multiplex PCR; TCRdb stores just in-frame clones and leaves some out. The sample lists more than 200,000 clones, 85% to 90% seen once, with 1.6% in the top ten. Germline lookup yields CDR1 SNHLY and CDR2 FYNNEI. The CDR3 loop spans 13 amino acids. Trimming cost V 10 bases and J 2 bases; bases outside gene matches: 7. The sample originates from a study of blood T cell repertoires in COVID-19. This TCR was sampled from a woman between 50 and 59 years old who had recovered from COVID-19. The source material was PBMCs or T cells enriched from blood (not recorded which). The chain combines TRBV2 with TRBJ1-1; 7 nucleotides match TRBD1. The CDR3 bases are TGTGCCAACAACAGGGGACAAAACACTGAAGCTTTCTTT. It is translated as CANNRGQNTEAFF.